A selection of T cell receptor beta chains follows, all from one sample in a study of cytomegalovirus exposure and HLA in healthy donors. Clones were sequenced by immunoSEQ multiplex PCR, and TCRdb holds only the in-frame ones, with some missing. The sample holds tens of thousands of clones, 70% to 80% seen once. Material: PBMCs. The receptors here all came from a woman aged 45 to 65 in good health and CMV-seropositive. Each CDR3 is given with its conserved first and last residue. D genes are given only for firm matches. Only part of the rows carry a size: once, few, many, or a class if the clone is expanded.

CDR3 protein: CASSPSPGQGYGYTF
CDR3 DNA: TGTGCCAGCAGCCCCAGCCCAGGACAGGGATATGGCTACACCTTC
D gene: TRBD1
J gene: TRBJ1-2
clone size: few
V gene: TRBV5-4
CDR3 length: 15

CDR3 protein: CASSFGVGYTF
CDR3 DNA: TGCGCCAGCAGCTTCGGGGTGGGCTACACCTTC
D gene: NA
J gene: TRBJ1-2
clone size: once
V gene: TRBV5-1
CDR3 length: 11

CDR3 protein: CASSQDSRGGSYEQYF
CDR3 DNA: TGCGCCAGCAGCCAAGATTCGAGGGGGGGCTCCTACGAGCAGTACTTC
D gene: NA
J gene: TRBJ2-7
clone size: NA
V gene: TRBV4-3
CDR3 length: 16

CDR3 protein: CASSATTLGTVKAFF
CDR3 DNA: TGTGCCAGCAGCGCGACGACCTTGGGGACAGTGAAGGCTTTCTTT
D gene: TRBD1
J gene: TRBJ1-1
clone size: once
V gene: TRBV7-2
CDR3 length: 15

CDR3 protein: CASSLGRTGRGLSEAFF
CDR3 DNA: TGCGCCAGCAGCCTGGGCAGGACAGGGAGGGGGCTTTCTGAAGCTTTCTTT
D gene: TRBD1
J gene: TRBJ1-1
clone size: few
V gene: TRBV4-3
CDR3 length: 17

CDR3 protein: CASTESKGTGHTQYF
CDR3 DNA: TGTGCCAGTACCGAGTCAAAGGGAACAGGCCATACGCAGTATTTT
D gene: NA
J gene: TRBJ2-3
clone size: NA
V gene: TRBV19
CDR3 length: 15

CDR3 protein: CASSNDREGYEQYF
CDR3 DNA: TGTGCCAGCAGTAACGACAGGGAAGGTTACGAGCAGTACTTC
D gene: TRBD1
J gene: TRBJ2-7
clone size: NA
V gene: TRBV6-5
CDR3 length: 14

CDR3 protein: CAWSVGTGWDQETQYF
CDR3 DNA: TGTGCCTGGAGTGTAGGGACAGGGTGGGACCAAGAGACCCAGTACTTC
D gene: TRBD1
J gene: TRBJ2-5
clone size: NA
V gene: TRBV30
CDR3 length: 16

CDR3 protein: CASSLGASGRLTYEQYF
CDR3 DNA: TGTGCCAGCAGCTTAGGAGCTAGCGGGAGGCTCACCTACGAGCAGTACTTC
D gene: TRBD2
J gene: TRBJ2-7
clone size: NA
V gene: TRBV7-9
CDR3 length: 17

CDR3 protein: CASSPIGQIRMNTEAFF
CDR3 DNA: TGTGCCAGCTCACCAATCGGACAGATCAGGATGAACACTGAAGCTTTCTTT
D gene: NA
J gene: TRBJ1-1
clone size: NA
V gene: TRBV18
CDR3 length: 17

CDR3 protein: CASSISAGGTAGELFF
CDR3 DNA: TGTGCCAGTAGCATATCAGCGGGGGGAACGGCCGGGGAGCTGTTTTTT
D gene: TRBD2
J gene: TRBJ2-2
clone size: NA
V gene: TRBV19
CDR3 length: 16

CDR3 protein: CASSQRGHSYEQYF
CDR3 DNA: TGTGCCAGCAGCCAACGGGGACACTCCTACGAGCAGTACTTC
D gene: NA
J gene: TRBJ2-7
clone size: NA
V gene: TRBV11-3
CDR3 length: 14

CDR3 protein: CASSWGRGEGQPQHF
CDR3 DNA: TGTGCCAGCAGTTGGGGGCGGGGGGAAGGTCAGCCCCAGCATTTT
D gene: NA
J gene: TRBJ1-5
clone size: NA
V gene: TRBV28
CDR3 length: 15

CDR3 protein: CASSVSGTGLTYEQYF
CDR3 DNA: TGCGCCAGCAGTGTTAGCGGGACAGGGCTAACCTACGAGCAGTACTTC
D gene: NA
J gene: TRBJ2-7
clone size: NA
V gene: TRBV5-1
CDR3 length: 16

CDR3 protein: CATTLHGGIYGYTF
CDR3 DNA: TGTGCCACAACTCTCCACGGGGGAATCTATGGCTACACCTTC
D gene: NA
J gene: TRBJ1-2
clone size: NA
V gene: TRBV14
CDR3 length: 14

CDR3 protein: CASSLVRGTYEQYF
CDR3 DNA: TGTGCCAGCAGCTTGGTTAGGGGGACCTACGAGCAGTACTTC
D gene: NA
J gene: TRBJ2-7
clone size: few
V gene: TRBV5-5
CDR3 length: 14

CDR3 protein: CASSTRTVQPQHF
CDR3 DNA: TGTGCCAGTAGTACCCGGACAGTGCAGCCCCAGCATTTT
D gene: NA
J gene: TRBJ1-5
clone size: NA
V gene: TRBV19
CDR3 length: 13

CDR3 protein: CASSLSGTGIREQYF
CDR3 DNA: TGTGCCAGCAGCTTATCCGGGACAGGGATCCGCGAGCAGTACTTC
D gene: TRBD1
J gene: TRBJ2-7
clone size: NA
V gene: TRBV7-8
CDR3 length: 15

CDR3 protein: CAWSVGGTATEAFF
CDR3 DNA: TGTGCCTGGAGTGTAGGGGGGACAGCCACTGAAGCTTTCTTT
D gene: TRBD1
J gene: TRBJ1-1
clone size: once
V gene: TRBV30
CDR3 length: 14

CDR3 protein: CASSADLMNTEAFF
CDR3 DNA: TGTGCCAGCAGCGCGGATCTTATGAACACTGAAGCTTTCTTT
D gene: NA
J gene: TRBJ1-1
clone size: NA
V gene: TRBV7-2
CDR3 length: 14

CDR3 protein: CASSSPGGNPEAFF
CDR3 DNA: TGCGCCAGCAGCTCCCCAGGGGGCAACCCTGAAGCTTTCTTT
D gene: TRBD1
J gene: TRBJ1-1
clone size: NA
V gene: TRBV5-1
CDR3 length: 14

CDR3 protein: CASSAGGDAHYRAFF
CDR3 DNA: TGCGCCAGCAGCGCGGGGGGGGACGCCCATTATAGAGCTTTCTTT
D gene: NA
J gene: TRBJ1-1
clone size: NA
V gene: TRBV5-1
CDR3 length: 15

CDR3 protein: CASSPSEGLWAFF
CDR3 DNA: TGTGCCAGCAGCCCATCGGAGGGATTATGGGCTTTCTTT
D gene: NA
J gene: TRBJ1-1
clone size: NA
V gene: TRBV7-8
CDR3 length: 13

CDR3 protein: CASSPTDRVGGYTF
CDR3 DNA: TGTGCCAGCAGTCCCACAGACAGGGTAGGCGGCTACACCTTC
D gene: TRBD1
J gene: TRBJ1-2
clone size: NA
V gene: TRBV27
CDR3 length: 14

CDR3 protein: CASSLSGTGGYSPLHF
CDR3 DNA: TGTGCCAGCAGCTTGTCCGGGACAGGGGGATATTCACCCCTCCACTTT
D gene: TRBD1
J gene: TRBJ1-6
clone size: NA
V gene: TRBV7-2
CDR3 length: 16

CDR3 protein: CASSEWQGLNQPQHF
CDR3 DNA: TGTGCCAGCAGTGAATGGCAGGGATTGAATCAGCCCCAGCATTTT
D gene: NA
J gene: TRBJ1-5
clone size: NA
V gene: TRBV6-1
CDR3 length: 15

CDR3 protein: CAWSVQAGGEQFF
CDR3 DNA: TGTGCCTGGAGTGTACAAGCGGGGGGTGAGCAGTTCTTC
D gene: TRBD2
J gene: TRBJ2-1
clone size: NA
V gene: TRBV30
CDR3 length: 13

CDR3 protein: CAIRGADGPANQPQHF
CDR3 DNA: TGTGCCATCAGGGGGGCCGACGGGCCCGCCAATCAGCCCCAGCATTTT
D gene: NA
J gene: TRBJ1-5
clone size: once
V gene: TRBV10-3
CDR3 length: 16

CDR3 protein: CASSKGATYEQYF
CDR3 DNA: TGTGCCAGTAGTAAGGGGGCCACCTACGAGCAGTACTTC
D gene: TRBD1
J gene: TRBJ2-7
clone size: NA
V gene: TRBV19
CDR3 length: 13

CDR3 protein: CSASHRETQYF
CDR3 DNA: TGCAGTGCTAGCCATCGGGAGACCCAGTACTTC
D gene: NA
J gene: TRBJ2-5
clone size: NA
V gene: TRBV20-1
CDR3 length: 11

CDR3 protein: CASSSAYEQYF
CDR3 DNA: TGTGCCAGCAGCTCAGCCTACGAGCAGTACTTC
D gene: NA
J gene: TRBJ2-7
clone size: NA
V gene: TRBV2
CDR3 length: 11

CDR3 protein: CASSRDTGELFF
CDR3 DNA: TGTGCCAGCAGCCGGGACACCGGGGAGCTGTTTTTT
D gene: NA
J gene: TRBJ2-2
clone size: NA
V gene: TRBV7-9
CDR3 length: 12

CDR3 protein: CASSFRTGHSGANVLTF
CDR3 DNA: TGTGCCAGCAGCTTCCGGACAGGGCACTCTGGGGCCAACGTCCTGACTTTC
D gene: TRBD1
J gene: TRBJ2-6
clone size: few
V gene: TRBV11-1
CDR3 length: 17

CDR3 protein: CATERRGISGELFF
CDR3 DNA: TGTGCCACCGAACGGCGGGGGATCTCCGGGGAGCTGTTTTTT
D gene: TRBD2
J gene: TRBJ2-2
clone size: NA
V gene: TRBV19
CDR3 length: 14

CDR3 protein: CASSSSGSLSRSYEQYF
CDR3 DNA: TGTGCCAGTAGTTCTAGCGGGAGTCTCTCCCGGTCCTACGAGCAGTACTTC
D gene: TRBD2
J gene: TRBJ2-7
clone size: NA
V gene: TRBV19
CDR3 length: 17

CDR3 protein: CASSTPSAGNTGELFF
CDR3 DNA: TGTGCCAGTAGTACCCCTTCCGCGGGTAACACCGGGGAGCTGTTTTTT
D gene: NA
J gene: TRBJ2-2
clone size: few
V gene: TRBV19
CDR3 length: 16

CDR3 protein: CASSAGQPSYEQYF
CDR3 DNA: TGTGCCAGCAGCGCGGGACAGCCATCCTACGAGCAGTACTTC
D gene: NA
J gene: TRBJ2-7
clone size: NA
V gene: TRBV21-1
CDR3 length: 14

CDR3 protein: CASSTGRANYGYTF
CDR3 DNA: TGTGCCAGCAGCACGGGCAGGGCCAACTATGGCTACACCTTC
D gene: NA
J gene: TRBJ1-2
clone size: few
V gene: TRBV9
CDR3 length: 14

CDR3 protein: CASSLMGGSNEKLFF
CDR3 DNA: TGTGCCAGCAGCTTAATGGGGGGGAGTAATGAAAAACTGTTTTTT
D gene: NA
J gene: TRBJ1-4
clone size: NA
V gene: TRBV7-2
CDR3 length: 15

CDR3 protein: CASSQGHTGLANYNEQFF
CDR3 DNA: TGTGCCAGCAGCCAAGGCCACACGGGACTAGCGAACTACAATGAGCAGTTCTTC
D gene: TRBD2
J gene: TRBJ2-1
clone size: NA
V gene: TRBV4-2
CDR3 length: 18

CDR3 protein: CASSQAGSGYSTDTQYF
CDR3 DNA: TGCGCCAGCAGCCAAGCTGGGAGTGGATATAGCACAGATACGCAGTATTTT
D gene: NA
J gene: TRBJ2-3
clone size: NA
V gene: TRBV4-3
CDR3 length: 17

CDR3 protein: CASSFRPENQPQHF
CDR3 DNA: TGTGCCAGCAGTTTTCGCCCCGAGAATCAGCCCCAGCATTTT
D gene: NA
J gene: TRBJ1-5
clone size: NA
V gene: TRBV27
CDR3 length: 14

CDR3 protein: CASSRQSETQYF
CDR3 DNA: TGTGCCAGCAGTAGACAGTCGGAGACCCAGTACTTC
D gene: NA
J gene: TRBJ2-5
clone size: NA
V gene: TRBV9
CDR3 length: 12

CDR3 protein: CASSLSAGYSNQPQHF
CDR3 DNA: TGTGCCAGCAGCTTATCTGCCGGTTATAGCAATCAGCCCCAGCATTTT
D gene: NA
J gene: TRBJ1-5
clone size: NA
V gene: TRBV11-2
CDR3 length: 16

CDR3 protein: CASSKGEGREVFYGYTF
CDR3 DNA: TGTGCCAGCAGCAAAGGGGAGGGCCGAGAGGTTTTCTATGGCTACACCTTC
D gene: NA
J gene: TRBJ1-2
clone size: NA
V gene: TRBV21-1
CDR3 length: 17

CDR3 protein: CASHSTRTNTGELFF
CDR3 DNA: TGTGCCAGCCACTCGACAAGGACGAACACCGGGGAGCTGTTTTTT
D gene: NA
J gene: TRBJ2-2
clone size: NA
V gene: TRBV7-9
CDR3 length: 15

CDR3 protein: CASGGANTGELFF
CDR3 DNA: TGCGCCTCCGGAGGGGCGAACACCGGGGAGCTGTTTTTT
D gene: NA
J gene: TRBJ2-2
clone size: NA
V gene: TRBV10-1
CDR3 length: 13

CDR3 protein: CASILGTGGIEETQYF
CDR3 DNA: TGCGCCAGCATCCTAGGGACAGGGGGCATAGAAGAGACCCAGTACTTC
D gene: TRBD1
J gene: TRBJ2-5
clone size: few
V gene: TRBV5-1
CDR3 length: 16

CDR3 protein: CASSPRGGAARYEQYF
CDR3 DNA: TGTGCCAGCAGCCCTCGGGGGGGGGCAGCGCGCTACGAGCAGTACTTC
D gene: TRBD2
J gene: TRBJ2-7
clone size: NA
V gene: TRBV28
CDR3 length: 16

CDR3 protein: CASSQDPGRGYEQYF
CDR3 DNA: TGCGCCAGCAGCCAAGATCCGGGCAGGGGGTACGAGCAGTACTTC
D gene: TRBD1
J gene: TRBJ2-7
clone size: NA
V gene: TRBV4-3
CDR3 length: 15

CDR3 protein: CASSNTGMGYTQYF
CDR3 DNA: TGTGCCAGCAGCAATACGGGAATGGGCTATACGCAGTATTTT
D gene: NA
J gene: TRBJ2-3
clone size: NA
V gene: TRBV7-2
CDR3 length: 14

CDR3 protein: CASSWDRTYGYTF
CDR3 DNA: TGTGCCAGCAGCTGGGACAGGACCTATGGCTACACCTTC
D gene: TRBD1
J gene: TRBJ1-2
clone size: NA
V gene: TRBV5-5
CDR3 length: 13

CDR3 protein: CASSSTAGVGELFF
CDR3 DNA: TGTGCCAGCAGCTCGACTGCAGGGGTCGGGGAGCTGTTTTTT
D gene: NA
J gene: TRBJ2-2
clone size: NA
V gene: TRBV7-2
CDR3 length: 14

CDR3 protein: CASSYSKGYGSPLHF
CDR3 DNA: TGTGCCAGCAGCTATTCAAAGGGGTATGGTTCACCCCTCCACTTT
D gene: NA
J gene: TRBJ1-6
clone size: NA
V gene: TRBV11-2
CDR3 length: 15

CDR3 protein: CAWISAGRTEAFF
CDR3 DNA: TGTGCCTGGATATCGGCAGGGAGGACTGAAGCTTTCTTT
D gene: NA
J gene: TRBJ1-1
clone size: NA
V gene: TRBV30
CDR3 length: 13

CDR3 protein: CASSFPGSGELFF
CDR3 DNA: TGTGCCAGCAGTTTCCCCGGGTCCGGGGAGCTGTTTTTT
D gene: NA
J gene: TRBJ2-2
clone size: once
V gene: TRBV27
CDR3 length: 13

CDR3 protein: CASSSGQGSGRSNQPQHF
CDR3 DNA: TGTGCCAGCAGCTCCGGACAGGGTTCGGGTAGAAGCAATCAGCCCCAGCATTTT
D gene: TRBD1
J gene: TRBJ1-5
clone size: NA
V gene: TRBV7-9
CDR3 length: 18